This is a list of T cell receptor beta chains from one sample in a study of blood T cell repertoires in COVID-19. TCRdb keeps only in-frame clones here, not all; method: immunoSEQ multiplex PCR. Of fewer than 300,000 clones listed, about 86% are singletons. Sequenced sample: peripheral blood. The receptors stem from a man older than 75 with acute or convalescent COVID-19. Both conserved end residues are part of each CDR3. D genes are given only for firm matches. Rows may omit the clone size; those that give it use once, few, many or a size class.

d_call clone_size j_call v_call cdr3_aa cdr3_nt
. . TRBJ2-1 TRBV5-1 CASSPVESSAYNEQFF TGCGCCAGCAGCCCCGTGGAGAGTTCGGCCTACAATGAGCAGTTCTTC
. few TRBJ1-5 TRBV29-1 CSVEGTADQPQHF TGCAGCGTTGAAGGAACAGCTGATCAGCCCCAGCATTTT
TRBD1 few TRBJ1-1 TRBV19 CASSIAGQPNTEAFF TGTGCCAGTAGTATAGCGGGACAGCCTAACACTGAAGCTTTCTTT
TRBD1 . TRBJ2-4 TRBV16 CASSSRDRGVSGKNIQYF TGTGCCAGCAGCTCCCGGGACAGGGGTGTTTCGGGCAAAAACATTCAGTACTTC
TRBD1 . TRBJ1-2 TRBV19 CASSDRVGGYTF TGTGCCAGTAGCGACAGGGTTGGTGGCTACACCTTC
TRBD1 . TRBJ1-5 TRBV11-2 CASSLSGQGNQPQHF TGTGCCAGCAGCTTAAGTGGACAGGGAAATCAGCCCCAGCATTTT
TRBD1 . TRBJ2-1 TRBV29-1 CSAGQGNRNEQFF TGCAGTGCGGGACAGGGTAATAGGAATGAGCAGTTCTTC
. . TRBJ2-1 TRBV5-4 CASSTRTGSSYNEQFF TGTGCCAGCAGCACTAGGACCGGGAGCTCCTACAATGAGCAGTTCTTC
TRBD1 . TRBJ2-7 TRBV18 CASSRDRQGGEQYF TGTGCCAGCTCACGCGATCGACAGGGGGGAGAGCAGTACTTC
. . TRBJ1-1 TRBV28 CASSTTDRWSSTFF TGTGCCAGCAGTACGACTGACCGTTGGTCGTCCACTTTCTTT
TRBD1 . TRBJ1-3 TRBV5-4 CASRDLNRGNAGNTIYF TGTGCCAGCAGGGACCTTAACAGGGGAAACGCTGGAAACACCATATATTTT
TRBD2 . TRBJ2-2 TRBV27 CASGGLAGGWVGGGELFF TGTGCCAGCGGAGGACTAGCGGGAGGCTGGGTAGGAGGCGGGGAGCTGTTTTTT
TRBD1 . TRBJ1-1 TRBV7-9 CASSPRQGMNTEAFF TGTGCCAGCAGCCCCCGACAGGGGATGAACACTGAAGCTTTCTTT
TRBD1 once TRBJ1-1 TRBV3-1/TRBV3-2 CASSRDSSNTEAFF TGTGCCAGCAGCCGGGACAGCTCAAACACTGAAGCTTTCTTT
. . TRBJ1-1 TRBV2 CASSDPGRNTEAFF TGTGCCAGCAGTGACCCAGGGCGGAACACTGAAGCTTTCTTT
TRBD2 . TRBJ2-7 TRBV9 CASSAGTSGSFIYEQYF TGTGCCAGCAGCGCCGGGACTAGCGGGAGTTTCATATACGAGCAGTACTTC
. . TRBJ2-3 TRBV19 CASSSRQGWGDTQYF TGTGCCAGTAGTTCGCGGCAGGGGTGGGGAGATACGCAGTATTTT
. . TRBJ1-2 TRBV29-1 CSVEETGFYGYTF TGCAGCGTTGAAGAAACAGGATTCTATGGCTACACCTTC
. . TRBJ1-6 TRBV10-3 CAISESGGAGNSPLHF TGTGCCATCAGTGAGTCAGGAGGGGCCGGGAATTCACCCCTCCACTTT
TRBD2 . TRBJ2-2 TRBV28 CASQVPLAGGANTGELFF TGTGCCAGCCAGGTCCCACTAGCGGGGGGCGCGAACACCGGGGAGCTGTTTTTT
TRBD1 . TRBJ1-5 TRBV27 CASSLSAGTGVQPQHF TGTGCCAGCAGTTTATCTGCCGGGACAGGAGTTCAGCCCCAGCATTTT
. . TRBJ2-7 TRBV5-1 CASSSGATSHYEQYF TGCGCCAGCAGCTCTGGAGCAACGAGCCACTACGAGCAGTACTTC
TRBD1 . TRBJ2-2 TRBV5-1 CASSSTGALGTGELFF TGCGCCAGCAGCTCCACAGGGGCGCTAGGCACCGGGGAGCTGTTTTTT
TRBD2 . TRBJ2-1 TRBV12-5 CASGLGRTGSTSGRYNEQFF TGTGCTAGTGGTTTGGGCCGGACAGGGTCGACTAGCGGGAGGTACAATGAGCAGTTCTTC
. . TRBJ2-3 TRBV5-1 CASSLLTSSTDTQYF TGCGCCAGCAGCTTACTAACTTCTAGCACAGATACGCAGTATTTT
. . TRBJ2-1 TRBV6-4 CASSDPLTGVYEQFF TGTGCCAGCAGTGACCCCCTCACGGGAGTGTATGAGCAGTTCTTC
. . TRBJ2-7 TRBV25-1 CASSGSRDWSYEQYF TGTGCCAGCAGCGGGTCGAGGGACTGGTCCTACGAGCAGTACTTC
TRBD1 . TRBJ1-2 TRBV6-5 CATGRGGQGSQGYTF TGTGCCACCGGGAGGGGGGGACAGGGATCGCAAGGCTACACCTTC
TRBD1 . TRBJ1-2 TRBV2 CASSDSGQVYGYTF TGTGCCAGCAGTGATTCCGGACAGGTCTATGGCTACACCTTC
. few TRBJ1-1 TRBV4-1 CASSLRTENTEAFF TGCGCCAGCAGCCTAAGGACAGAGAACACTGAAGCTTTCTTT
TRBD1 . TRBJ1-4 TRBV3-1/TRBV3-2 CASSAGQGVEKLFF TGTGCCAGCAGCGCGGGACAGGGGGTTGAAAAACTGTTTTTT
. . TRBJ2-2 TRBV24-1 CATRRQGTGELFF TGTGCCACCAGGCGGCAGGGCACCGGGGAGCTGTTTTTT
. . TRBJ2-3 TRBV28 CASSLSGRTDTQYF TGTGCCAGCAGTTTATCCGGGAGAACAGATACGCAGTATTTT
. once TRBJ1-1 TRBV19 CASSTETTYNLPEAFF TGTGCCAGTAGTACTGAAACTACCTATAATTTACCTGAAGCTTTCTTT
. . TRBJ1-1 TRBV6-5 CASSYTQARNTEAFF TGTGCCAGCAGTTACACGCAGGCAAGGAACACTGAAGCTTTCTTT
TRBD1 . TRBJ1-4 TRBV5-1 CASSPLGGQGVWLRATNEKLFF TGCGCCAGCAGCCCTCTAGGTGGACAGGGGGTTTGGCTACGGGCGACTAATGAAAAACTGTTTTTT
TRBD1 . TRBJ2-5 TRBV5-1 CASSGSGGGETQYF TGCGCCAGCAGCGGGTCAGGGGGCGGAGAGACCCAGTACTTC
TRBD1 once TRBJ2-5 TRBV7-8 CASSRQGTDGETQYF TGTGCCAGCAGCCGACAGGGTACGGATGGAGAGACCCAGTACTTC
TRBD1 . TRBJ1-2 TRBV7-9 CASLRDRGAAYGYTF TGTGCCAGCCTCCGGGACAGGGGGGCGGCCTATGGCTACACCTTC
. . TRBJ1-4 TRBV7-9 CASLDFGSDEKLFF TGTGCCAGCCTCGACTTTGGTTCCGATGAAAAACTGTTTTTT
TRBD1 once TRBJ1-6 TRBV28 CASSLPTGATYNSPLHF TGTGCCAGCAGTTTACCAACAGGGGCGACCTATAATTCACCCCTCCACTTT
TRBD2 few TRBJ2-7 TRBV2 CASMGGLAGVHEQYF TGTGCCAGCATGGGAGGGCTAGCGGGAGTCCACGAGCAGTACTTC